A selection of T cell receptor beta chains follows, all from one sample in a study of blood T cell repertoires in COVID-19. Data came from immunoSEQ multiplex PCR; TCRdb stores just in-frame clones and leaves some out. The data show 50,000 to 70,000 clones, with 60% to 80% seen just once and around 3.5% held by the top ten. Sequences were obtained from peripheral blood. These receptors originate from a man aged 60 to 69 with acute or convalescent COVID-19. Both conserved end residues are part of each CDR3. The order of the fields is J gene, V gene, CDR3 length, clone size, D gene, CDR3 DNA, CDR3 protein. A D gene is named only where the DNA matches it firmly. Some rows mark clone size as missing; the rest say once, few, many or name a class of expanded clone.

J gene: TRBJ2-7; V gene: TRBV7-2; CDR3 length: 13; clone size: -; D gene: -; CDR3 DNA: TGTGCCAGCAGCGTCGGGACAACCTACGAGCAGTACTTC; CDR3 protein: CASSVGTTYEQYF
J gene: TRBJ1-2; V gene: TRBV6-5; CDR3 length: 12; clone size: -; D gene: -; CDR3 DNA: TGTGCCAGCAAAGCGGAGGGCTATGGCTACACCTTC; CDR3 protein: CASKAEGYGYTF
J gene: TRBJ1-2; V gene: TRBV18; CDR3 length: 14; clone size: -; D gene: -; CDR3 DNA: TGTGCCAGCTCACCGTCGCGTTCTAACTATGGCTACACCTTC; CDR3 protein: CASSPSRSNYGYTF
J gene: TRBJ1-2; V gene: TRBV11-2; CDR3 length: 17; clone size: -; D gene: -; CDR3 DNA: TGTGCCAGCAGCTCCCCTCTTGAGAAGCTGACTAACTATGGCTACACCTTC; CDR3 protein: CASSSPLEKLTNYGYTF
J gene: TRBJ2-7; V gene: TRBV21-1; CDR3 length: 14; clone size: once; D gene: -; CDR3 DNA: TGTGCCAGCAGCCCCCACAGGGCTCCCCACGAGCAGTACTTC; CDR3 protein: CASSPHRAPHEQYF
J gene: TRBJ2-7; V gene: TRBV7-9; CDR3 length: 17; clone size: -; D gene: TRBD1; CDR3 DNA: TGTGCCAGCAGCCCCGCCCCCTGGGACAGAGGCTCCTACGAGCAGTACTTC; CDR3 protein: CASSPAPWDRGSYEQYF
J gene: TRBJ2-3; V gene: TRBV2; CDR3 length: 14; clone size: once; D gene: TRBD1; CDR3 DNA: TGTGCCAGCAGTGGACGAGGGGGCCCCGCGGCGCAGTATTTT; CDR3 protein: CASSGRGGPAAQYF
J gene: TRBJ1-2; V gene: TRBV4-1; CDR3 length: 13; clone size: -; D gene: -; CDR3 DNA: TGCGCCAGCAGCCAAGATCCGGGCGGGGGCTACACCTTC; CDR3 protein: CASSQDPGGGYTF
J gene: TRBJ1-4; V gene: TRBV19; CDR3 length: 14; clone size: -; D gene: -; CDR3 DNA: TGTGCCAGTAGTCTCCGGTTCGGTAAGGAAAAACTGTTTTTT; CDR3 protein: CASSLRFGKEKLFF
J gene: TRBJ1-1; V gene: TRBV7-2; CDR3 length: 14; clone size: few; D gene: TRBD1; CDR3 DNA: TGTGCCAGCAGCTTAGAACGGGGACAGGGAATGGCTTTCTTT; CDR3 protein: CASSLERGQGMAFF
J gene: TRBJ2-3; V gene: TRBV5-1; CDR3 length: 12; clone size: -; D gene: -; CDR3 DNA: TGCGCCAGCAGCTTCTTAGCAGATACGCAGTATTTT; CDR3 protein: CASSFLADTQYF
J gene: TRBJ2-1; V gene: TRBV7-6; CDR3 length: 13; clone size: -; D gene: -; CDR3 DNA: TGTGCCAGCACCCTATTACGGGGAGATGAGCAGTTCTTC; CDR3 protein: CASTLLRGDEQFF
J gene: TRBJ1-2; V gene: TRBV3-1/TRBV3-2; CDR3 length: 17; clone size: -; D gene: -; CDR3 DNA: TGTGCCAGCAGCCAAGCTGCCCCAGGGGCCGCTAACTATGGCTACACCTTC; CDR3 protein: CASSQAAPGAANYGYTF
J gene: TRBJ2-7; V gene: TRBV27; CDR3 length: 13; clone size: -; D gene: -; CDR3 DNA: TGTGCCAGCAGTTTATCGAGGTCCTACGAGCAGTACTTC; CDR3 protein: CASSLSRSYEQYF
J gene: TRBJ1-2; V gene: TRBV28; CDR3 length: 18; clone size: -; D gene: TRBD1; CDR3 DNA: TGTGCCAGCAGCCCTTTAGGGACAGCCTCGGGAGCTAACTATGGCTACACCTTC; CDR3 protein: CASSPLGTASGANYGYTF
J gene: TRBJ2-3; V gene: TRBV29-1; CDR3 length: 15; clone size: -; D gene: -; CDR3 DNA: TGCAGCGTCGTCACCTCCCTAGGTGTCGCAGATACGCAGTATTTT; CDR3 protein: CSVVTSLGVADTQYF
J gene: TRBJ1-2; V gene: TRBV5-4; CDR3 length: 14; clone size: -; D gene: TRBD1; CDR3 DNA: TGTGCCAGCAGCCCGGACAGGGGATGGGGGGGCTACACCTTC; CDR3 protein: CASSPDRGWGGYTF
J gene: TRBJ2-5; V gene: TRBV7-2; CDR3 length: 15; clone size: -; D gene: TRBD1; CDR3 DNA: TGTGCCAGCAGCTCACAGGGGGCCCTCCGGGAGACCCAGTACTTC; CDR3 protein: CASSSQGALRETQYF
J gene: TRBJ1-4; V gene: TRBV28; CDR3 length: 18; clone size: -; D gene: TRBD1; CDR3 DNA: TGTGCCAGCAGCAGAGTACGGGACAGAACCTCAACTAATGAAAAACTGTTTTTT; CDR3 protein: CASSRVRDRTSTNEKLFF
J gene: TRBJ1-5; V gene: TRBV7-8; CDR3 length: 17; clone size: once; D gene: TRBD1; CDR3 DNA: TGTGCCAGCAGCTTATTGGGTGACAGGGGTCCCAATCAGCCCCAGCATTTT; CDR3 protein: CASSLLGDRGPNQPQHF
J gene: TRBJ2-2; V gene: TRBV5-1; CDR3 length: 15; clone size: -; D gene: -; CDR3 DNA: TGCGCCAGCAGCTCCTTTGGACCGGGAACCGGGGAGCTGTTTTTT; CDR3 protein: CASSSFGPGTGELFF
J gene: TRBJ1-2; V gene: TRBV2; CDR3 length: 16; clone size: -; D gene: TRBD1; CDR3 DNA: TGTGCCAGCAGTGAAGGAGAGGACAGGGAGTACTATGGCTACACCTTC; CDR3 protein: CASSEGEDREYYGYTF
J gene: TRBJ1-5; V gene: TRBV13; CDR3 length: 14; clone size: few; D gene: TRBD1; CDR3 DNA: TGTGCCAGCAGCCCTGGGACAGGGAATCAGCCCCAGCATTTT; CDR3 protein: CASSPGTGNQPQHF